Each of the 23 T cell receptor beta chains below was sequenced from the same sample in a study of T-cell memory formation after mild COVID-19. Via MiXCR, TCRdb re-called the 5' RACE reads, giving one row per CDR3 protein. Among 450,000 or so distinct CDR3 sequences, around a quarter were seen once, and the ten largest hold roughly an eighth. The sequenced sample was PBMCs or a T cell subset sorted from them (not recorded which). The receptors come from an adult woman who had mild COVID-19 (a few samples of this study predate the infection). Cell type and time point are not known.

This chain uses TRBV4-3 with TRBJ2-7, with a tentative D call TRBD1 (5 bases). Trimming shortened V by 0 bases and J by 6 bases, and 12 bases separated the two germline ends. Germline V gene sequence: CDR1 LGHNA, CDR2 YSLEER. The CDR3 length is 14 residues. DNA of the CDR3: TGCGCCAGCAGCCAAGAGGCAGGGCCGGTCGAGCAGTACTTC. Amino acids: CASSQEAGPVEQYF.

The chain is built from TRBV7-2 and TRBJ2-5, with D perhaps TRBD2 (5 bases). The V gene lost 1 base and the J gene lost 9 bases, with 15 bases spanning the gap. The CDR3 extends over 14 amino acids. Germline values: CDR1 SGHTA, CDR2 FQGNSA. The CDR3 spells CASSLGGALAAQYF. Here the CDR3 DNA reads TGTGCCAGCAGCTTAGGGGGAGCGCTAGCTGCCCAGTACTTC.

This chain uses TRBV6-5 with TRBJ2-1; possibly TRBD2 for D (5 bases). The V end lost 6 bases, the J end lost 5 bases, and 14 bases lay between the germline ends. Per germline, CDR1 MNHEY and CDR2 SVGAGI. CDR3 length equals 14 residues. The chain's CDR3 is CASREALRHNEQFF. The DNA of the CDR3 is TGTGCCAGCAGGGAGGCCCTGCGGCACAATGAGCAGTTCTTC.

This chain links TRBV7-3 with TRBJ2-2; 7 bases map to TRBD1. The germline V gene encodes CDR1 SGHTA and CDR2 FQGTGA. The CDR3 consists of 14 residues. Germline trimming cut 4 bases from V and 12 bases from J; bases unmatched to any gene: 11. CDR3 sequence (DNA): TGTGCCAGCAGCTCGGGACAGCCACCGGGCCAGCTGTTTTTT. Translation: CASSSGQPPGQLFF.

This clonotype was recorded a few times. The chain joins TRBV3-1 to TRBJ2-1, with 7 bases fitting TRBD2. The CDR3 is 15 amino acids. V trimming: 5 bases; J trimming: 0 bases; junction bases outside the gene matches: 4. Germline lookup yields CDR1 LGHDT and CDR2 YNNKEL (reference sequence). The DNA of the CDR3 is TGTGCCAGCAGCATGGGGGGGACCTCCTACAATGAGCAGTTCTTC. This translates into CASSMGGTSYNEQFF.

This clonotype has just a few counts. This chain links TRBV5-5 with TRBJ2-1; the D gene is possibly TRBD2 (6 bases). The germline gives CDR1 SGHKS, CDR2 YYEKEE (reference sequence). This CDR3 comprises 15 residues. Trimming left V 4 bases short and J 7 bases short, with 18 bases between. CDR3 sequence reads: CASSPSGSRLNEQFF. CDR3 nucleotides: TGTGCCAGCAGCCCGAGCGGGTCGCGTTTGAATGAGCAGTTCTTC. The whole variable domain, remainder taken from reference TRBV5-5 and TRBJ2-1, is DAGVTQSPTHLIKTRGQQVTLRCSPISGHKSVSWYQQVLGQGPQFIFQYYEKEERGRGNFPDRFSARQFPNYSSELNVNALLLGDSALYLCASSPSGSRLNEQFFGPGTRLTVL.

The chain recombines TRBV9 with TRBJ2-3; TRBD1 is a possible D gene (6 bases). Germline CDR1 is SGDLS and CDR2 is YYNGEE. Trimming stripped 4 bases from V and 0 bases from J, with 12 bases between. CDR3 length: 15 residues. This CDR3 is CASSQWTVSTDTQYF. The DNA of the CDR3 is TGTGCCAGCAGCCAATGGACAGTTAGCACAGATACGCAGTATTTT.

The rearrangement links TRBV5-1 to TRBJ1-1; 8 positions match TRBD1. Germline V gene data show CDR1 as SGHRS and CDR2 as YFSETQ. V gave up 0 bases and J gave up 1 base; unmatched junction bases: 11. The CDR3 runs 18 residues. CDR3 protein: CASSLDPGQGRGNTEAFF. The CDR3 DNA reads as TGCGCCAGCAGCTTGGACCCTGGACAGGGAAGGGGGAACACTGAAGCTTTCTTT.

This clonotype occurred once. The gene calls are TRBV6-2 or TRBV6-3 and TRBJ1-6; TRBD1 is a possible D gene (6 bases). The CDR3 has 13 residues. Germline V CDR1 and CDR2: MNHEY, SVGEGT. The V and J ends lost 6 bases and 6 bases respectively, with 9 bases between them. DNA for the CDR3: TGTGCCAGCAGAGGAGGGGGTAATTCACCCCTCCACTTT. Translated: CASRGGGNSPLHF.

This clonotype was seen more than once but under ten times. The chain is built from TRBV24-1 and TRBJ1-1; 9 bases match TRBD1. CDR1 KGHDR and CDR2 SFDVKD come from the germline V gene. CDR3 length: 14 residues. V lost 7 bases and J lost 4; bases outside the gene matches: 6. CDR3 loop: CATREQGAGTEAFF. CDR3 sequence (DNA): TGTGCCACCAGGGAACAGGGGGCAGGCACTGAAGCTTTCTTT.

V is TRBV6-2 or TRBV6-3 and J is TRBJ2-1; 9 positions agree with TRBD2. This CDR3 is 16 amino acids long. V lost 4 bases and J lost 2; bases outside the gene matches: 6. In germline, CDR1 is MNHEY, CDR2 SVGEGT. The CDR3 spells CASSSPTSGPYNEQFF. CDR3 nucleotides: TGTGCCAGCAGTTCGCCGACTAGCGGACCCTACAATGAGCAGTTCTTC.

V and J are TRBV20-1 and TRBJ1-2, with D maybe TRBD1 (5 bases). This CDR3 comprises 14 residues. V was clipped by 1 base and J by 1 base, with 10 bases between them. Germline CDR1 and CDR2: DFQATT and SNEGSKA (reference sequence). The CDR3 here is CSARGGNVNYGYTF. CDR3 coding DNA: TGCAGTGCTAGAGGGGGGAATGTTAACTATGGCTACACCTTC.

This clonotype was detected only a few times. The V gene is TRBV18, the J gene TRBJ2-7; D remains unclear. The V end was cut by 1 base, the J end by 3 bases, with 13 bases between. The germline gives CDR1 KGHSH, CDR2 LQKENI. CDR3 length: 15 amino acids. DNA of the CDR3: TGTGCCAGCTCACCACGGGCAGCCACCCGCTACGAGCAGTACTTC. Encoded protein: CASSPRAATRYEQYF.

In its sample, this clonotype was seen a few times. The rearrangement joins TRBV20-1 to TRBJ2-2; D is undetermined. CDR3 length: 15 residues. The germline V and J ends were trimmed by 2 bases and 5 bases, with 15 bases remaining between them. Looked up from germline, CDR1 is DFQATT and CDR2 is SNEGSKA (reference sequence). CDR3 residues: CSARLDHTLTGELFF. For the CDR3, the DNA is TGCAGTGCTAGACTGGATCACACCCTGACCGGGGAGCTGTTTTTT.

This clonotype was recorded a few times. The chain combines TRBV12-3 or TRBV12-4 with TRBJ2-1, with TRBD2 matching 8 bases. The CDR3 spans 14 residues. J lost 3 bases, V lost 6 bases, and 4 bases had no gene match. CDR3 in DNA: TGTGCCAGCAGCTCACGGGGGGGCTACAATGAGCAGTTCTTC. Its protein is CASSSRGGYNEQFF.

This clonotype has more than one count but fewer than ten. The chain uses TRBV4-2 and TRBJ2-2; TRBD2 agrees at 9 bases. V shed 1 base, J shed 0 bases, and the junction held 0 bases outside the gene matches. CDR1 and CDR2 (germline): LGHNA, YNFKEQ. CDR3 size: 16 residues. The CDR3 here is CASSQGTSANTGELFF. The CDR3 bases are TGTGCCAGCAGCCAAGGGACTAGCGCGAACACCGGGGAGCTGTTTTTT.

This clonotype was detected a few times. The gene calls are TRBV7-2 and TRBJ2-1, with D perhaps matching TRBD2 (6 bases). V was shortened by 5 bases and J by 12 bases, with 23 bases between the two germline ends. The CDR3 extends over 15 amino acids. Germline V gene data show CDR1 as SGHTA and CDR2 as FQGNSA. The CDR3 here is CASSPMQGGGFPQFF. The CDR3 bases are TGTGCCAGCAGCCCCATGCAAGGTGGGGGGTTTCCGCAGTTCTTC.

The CDR3 nucleotides are TGTGCCAGCAGTTACAACGGGGAACGGAATGAGCAGTTCTTC. Protein: CASSYNGERNEQFF. The chain recombines TRBV6-5 with TRBJ2-1; D might be TRBD2 (5 bases). Trimming took off 2 bases at V and 7 bases at J, with 12 bases between the two ends. Germline V gives CDR1 MNHEY, CDR2 SVGAGI. The CDR3 has 14 residues.

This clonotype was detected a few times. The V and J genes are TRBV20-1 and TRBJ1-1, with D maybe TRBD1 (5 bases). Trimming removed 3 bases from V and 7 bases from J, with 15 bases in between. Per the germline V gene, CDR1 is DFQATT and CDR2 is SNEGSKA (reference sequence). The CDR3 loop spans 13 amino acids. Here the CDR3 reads CSARSGLAYEAFF. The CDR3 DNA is TGCAGTGCTAGGTCAGGGTTGGCTTATGAAGCTTTCTTT.

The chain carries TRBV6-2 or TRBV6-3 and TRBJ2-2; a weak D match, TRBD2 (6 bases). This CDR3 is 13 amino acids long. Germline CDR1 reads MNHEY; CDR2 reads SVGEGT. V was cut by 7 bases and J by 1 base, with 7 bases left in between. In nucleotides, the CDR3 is TGTGCCAGCACGGAGGGGAACACCGGGGAGCTGTTTTTT. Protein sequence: CASTEGNTGELFF.

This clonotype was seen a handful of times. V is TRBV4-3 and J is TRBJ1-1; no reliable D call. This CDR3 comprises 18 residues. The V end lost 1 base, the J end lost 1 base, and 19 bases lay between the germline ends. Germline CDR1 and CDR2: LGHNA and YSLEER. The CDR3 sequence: CASSQGTALYGANTEAFF. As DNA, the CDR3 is TGCGCCAGCAGCCAAGGCACAGCCCTTTATGGAGCGAACACTGAAGCTTTCTTT.

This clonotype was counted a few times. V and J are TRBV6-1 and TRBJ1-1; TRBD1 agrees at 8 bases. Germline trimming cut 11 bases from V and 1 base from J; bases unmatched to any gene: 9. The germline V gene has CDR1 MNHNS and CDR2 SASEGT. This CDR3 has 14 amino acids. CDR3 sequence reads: CAASWQGANTEAFF. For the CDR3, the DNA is TGTGCCGCCTCGTGGCAGGGGGCGAACACTGAAGCTTTCTTT.

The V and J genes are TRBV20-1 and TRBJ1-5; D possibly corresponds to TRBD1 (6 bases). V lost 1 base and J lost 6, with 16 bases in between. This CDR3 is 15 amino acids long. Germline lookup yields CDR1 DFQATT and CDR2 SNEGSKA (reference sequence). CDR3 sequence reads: CSARVSRGRGQPQHF. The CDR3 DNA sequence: TGCAGTGCTAGAGTATCACGGGGGCGCGGTCAGCCCCAGCATTTT.